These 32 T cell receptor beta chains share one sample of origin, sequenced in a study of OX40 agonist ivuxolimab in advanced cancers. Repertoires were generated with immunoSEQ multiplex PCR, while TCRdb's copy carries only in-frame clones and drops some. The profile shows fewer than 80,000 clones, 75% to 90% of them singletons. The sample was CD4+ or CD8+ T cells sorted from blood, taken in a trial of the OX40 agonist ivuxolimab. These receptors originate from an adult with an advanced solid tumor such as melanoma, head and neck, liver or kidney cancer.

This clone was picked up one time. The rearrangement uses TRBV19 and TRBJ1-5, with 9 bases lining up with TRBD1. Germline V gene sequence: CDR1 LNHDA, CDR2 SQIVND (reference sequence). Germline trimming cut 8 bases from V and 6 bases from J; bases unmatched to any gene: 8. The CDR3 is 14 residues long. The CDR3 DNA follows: TGTGCCAGTGACAAACAGGGGGCCGGTCAGCCCCAGCATTTT. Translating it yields CASDKQGAGQPQHF.

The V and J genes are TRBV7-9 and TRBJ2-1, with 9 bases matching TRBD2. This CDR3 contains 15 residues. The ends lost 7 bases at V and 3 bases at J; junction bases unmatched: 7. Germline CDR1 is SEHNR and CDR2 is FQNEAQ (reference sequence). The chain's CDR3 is CASKIAGANYNEQFF. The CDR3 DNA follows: TGTGCCAGCAAGATAGCGGGGGCCAACTACAATGAGCAGTTCTTC.

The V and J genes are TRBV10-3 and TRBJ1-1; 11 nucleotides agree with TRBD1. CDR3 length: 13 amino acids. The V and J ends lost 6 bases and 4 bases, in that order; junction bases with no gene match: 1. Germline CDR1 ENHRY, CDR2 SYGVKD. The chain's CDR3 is CAIRGTGGTEAFF. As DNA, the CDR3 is TGTGCCATCAGGGGGACAGGGGGCACTGAAGCTTTCTTT.

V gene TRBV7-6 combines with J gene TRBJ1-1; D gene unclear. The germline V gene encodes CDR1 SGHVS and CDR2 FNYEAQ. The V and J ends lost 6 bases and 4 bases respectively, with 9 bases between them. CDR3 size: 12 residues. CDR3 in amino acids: CASRDWGTEAFF. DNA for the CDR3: TGTGCCAGCAGAGACTGGGGCACTGAAGCTTTCTTT.

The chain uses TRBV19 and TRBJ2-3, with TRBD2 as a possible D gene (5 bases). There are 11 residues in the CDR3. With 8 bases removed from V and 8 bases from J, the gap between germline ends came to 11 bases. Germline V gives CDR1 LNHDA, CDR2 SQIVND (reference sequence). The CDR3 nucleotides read TGTGCCAGTGAGGCGGGTCTTACGCAGTATTTT. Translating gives CASEAGLTQYF.

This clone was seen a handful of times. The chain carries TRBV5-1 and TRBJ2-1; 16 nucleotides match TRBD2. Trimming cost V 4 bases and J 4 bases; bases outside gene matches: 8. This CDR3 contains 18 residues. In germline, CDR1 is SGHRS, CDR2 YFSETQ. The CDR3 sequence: CASSPGTSGGAGYNEQFF. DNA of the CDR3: TGCGCCAGCAGCCCGGGGACTAGCGGGGGGGCCGGATACAATGAGCAGTTCTTC.

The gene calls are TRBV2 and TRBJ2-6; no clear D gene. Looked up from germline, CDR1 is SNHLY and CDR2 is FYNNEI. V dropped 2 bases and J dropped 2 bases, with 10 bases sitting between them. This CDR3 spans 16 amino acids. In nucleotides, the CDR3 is TGTGCCAGCAGTGAACGGGCAGGAACTGGGGCCAACGTCCTGACTTTC. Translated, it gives CASSERAGTGANVLTF.

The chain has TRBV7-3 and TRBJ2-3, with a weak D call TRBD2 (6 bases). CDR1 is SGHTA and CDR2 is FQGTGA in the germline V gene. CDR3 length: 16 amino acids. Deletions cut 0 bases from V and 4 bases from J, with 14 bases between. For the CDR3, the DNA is TGTGCCAGCAGCTTAACGGGGGGACTCCGGGCAGATACGCAGTATTTT. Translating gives CASSLTGGLRADTQYF.

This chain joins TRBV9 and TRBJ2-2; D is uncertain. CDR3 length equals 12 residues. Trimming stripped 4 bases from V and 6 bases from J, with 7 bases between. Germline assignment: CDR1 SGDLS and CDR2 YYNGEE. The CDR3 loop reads CASSSFAGELFF. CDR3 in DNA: TGTGCCAGCAGCTCCTTCGCCGGGGAGCTGTTTTTT.

The CDR3 region has the DNA TGTGCCAGCAGCCCCAAGGGGGGTGAAGAGACCCAGTACTTC. As protein: CASSPKGGEETQYF. This chain connects TRBV7-3 to TRBJ2-5, with D perhaps matching TRBD1 or TRBD2 (6 bases each). The germline CDR1 and CDR2 sequences are SGHTA and FQGTGA. Trimming took 5 bases from V and 3 from J, leaving 13 bases between them. The CDR3 sequence is 14 residues long.

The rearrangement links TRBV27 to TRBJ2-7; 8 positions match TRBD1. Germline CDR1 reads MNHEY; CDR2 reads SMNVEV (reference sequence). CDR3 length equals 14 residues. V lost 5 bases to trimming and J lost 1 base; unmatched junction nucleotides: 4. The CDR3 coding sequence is TGTGCCAGCAGTGTCAGGGGGCCGTCCTACGAGCAGTACTTC. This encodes CASSVRGPSYEQYF.

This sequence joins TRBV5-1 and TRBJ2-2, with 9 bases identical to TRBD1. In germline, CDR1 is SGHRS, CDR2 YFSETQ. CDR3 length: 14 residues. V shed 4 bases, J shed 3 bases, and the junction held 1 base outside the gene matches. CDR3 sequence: CASSGQGYTGELFF. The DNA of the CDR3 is TGCGCCAGCAGCGGACAGGGGTACACCGGGGAGCTGTTTTTT.

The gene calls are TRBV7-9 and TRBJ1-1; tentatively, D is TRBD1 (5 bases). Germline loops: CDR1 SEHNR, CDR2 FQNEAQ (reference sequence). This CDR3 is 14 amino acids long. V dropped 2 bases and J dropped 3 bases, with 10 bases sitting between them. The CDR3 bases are TGTGCCAGCAGCTTAACCACGGGGGACACTGAAGCTTTCTTT. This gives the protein CASSLTTGDTEAFF.

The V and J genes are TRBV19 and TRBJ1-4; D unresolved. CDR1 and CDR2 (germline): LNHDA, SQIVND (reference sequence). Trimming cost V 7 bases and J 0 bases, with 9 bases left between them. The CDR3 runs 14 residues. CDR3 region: CASTPGATNEKLFF. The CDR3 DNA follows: TGTGCCAGTACCCCGGGAGCAACTAATGAAAAACTGTTTTTT.

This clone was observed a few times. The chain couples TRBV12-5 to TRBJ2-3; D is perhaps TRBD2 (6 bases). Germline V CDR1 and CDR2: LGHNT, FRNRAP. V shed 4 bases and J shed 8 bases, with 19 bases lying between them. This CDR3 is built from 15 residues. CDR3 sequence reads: CASGSLGRATSTQYF. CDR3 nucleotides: TGTGCTAGTGGTTCTTTGGGCAGGGCGACTAGTACGCAGTATTTT.

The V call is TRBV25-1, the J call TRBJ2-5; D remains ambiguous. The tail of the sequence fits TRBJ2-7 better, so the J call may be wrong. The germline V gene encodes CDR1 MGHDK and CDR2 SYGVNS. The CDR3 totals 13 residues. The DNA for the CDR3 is TGTGCCAGCAGTGAATCGGACCCCTACGAGCAGTACTTC. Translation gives CASSESDPYEQYF.

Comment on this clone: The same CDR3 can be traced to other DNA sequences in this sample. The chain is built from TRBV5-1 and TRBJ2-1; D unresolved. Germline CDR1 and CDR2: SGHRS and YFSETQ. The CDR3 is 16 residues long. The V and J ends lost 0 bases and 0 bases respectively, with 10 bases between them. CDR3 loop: CASSLAGGSSYNEQFF. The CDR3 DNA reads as TGCGCCAGCAGCTTGGCCGGCGGTAGCTCCTACAATGAGCAGTTCTTC.

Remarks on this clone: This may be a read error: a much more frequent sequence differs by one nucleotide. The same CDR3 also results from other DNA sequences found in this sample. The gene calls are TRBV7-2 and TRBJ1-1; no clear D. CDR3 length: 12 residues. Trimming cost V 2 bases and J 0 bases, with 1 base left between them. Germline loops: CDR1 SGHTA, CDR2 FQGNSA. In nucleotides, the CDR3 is TGTGCCAGCAGCTTAATGAACACTGAAGCTTTCTTT. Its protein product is CASSLMNTEAFF.

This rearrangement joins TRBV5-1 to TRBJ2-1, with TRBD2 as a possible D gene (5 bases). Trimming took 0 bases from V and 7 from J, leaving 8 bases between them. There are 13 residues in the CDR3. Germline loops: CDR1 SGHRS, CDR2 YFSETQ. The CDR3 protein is CASSLAPGNEQFF. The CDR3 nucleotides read TGCGCCAGCAGCTTGGCCCCGGGAAATGAGCAGTTCTTC.

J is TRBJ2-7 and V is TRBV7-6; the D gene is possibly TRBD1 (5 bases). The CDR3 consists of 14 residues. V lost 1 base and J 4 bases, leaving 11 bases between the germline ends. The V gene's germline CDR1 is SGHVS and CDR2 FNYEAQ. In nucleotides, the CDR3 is TGTGCCAGCAGCTTAGTTCAGGGTGGGTACGAGCAGTACTTC. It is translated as CASSLVQGGYEQYF.

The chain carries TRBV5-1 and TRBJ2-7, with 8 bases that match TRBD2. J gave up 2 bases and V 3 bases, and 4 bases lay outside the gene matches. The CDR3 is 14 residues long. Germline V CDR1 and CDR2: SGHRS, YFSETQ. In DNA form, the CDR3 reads TGCGCCAGCAGCTGGGCGGGGGGCACCTACGAGCAGTACTTC. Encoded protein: CASSWAGGTYEQYF.

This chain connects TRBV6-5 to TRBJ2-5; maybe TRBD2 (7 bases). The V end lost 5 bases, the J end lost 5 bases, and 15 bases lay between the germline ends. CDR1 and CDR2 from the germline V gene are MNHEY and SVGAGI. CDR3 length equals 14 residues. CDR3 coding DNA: TGTGCCAGCAGTCCCGGACTAGGGGGGGAGACCCAGTACTTC. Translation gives CASSPGLGGETQYF.

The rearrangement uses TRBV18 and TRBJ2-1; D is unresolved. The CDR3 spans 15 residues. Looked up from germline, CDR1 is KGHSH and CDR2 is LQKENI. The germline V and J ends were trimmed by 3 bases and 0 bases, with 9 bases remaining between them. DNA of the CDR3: TGTGCCAGCTCACCGACTGGCCTCTCCTACAATGAGCAGTTCTTC. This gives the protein CASSPTGLSYNEQFF.

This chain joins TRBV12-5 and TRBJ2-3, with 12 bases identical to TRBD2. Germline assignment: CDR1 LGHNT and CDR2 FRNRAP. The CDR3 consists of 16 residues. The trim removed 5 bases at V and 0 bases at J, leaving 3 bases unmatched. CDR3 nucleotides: TGTGCTAGTGGTACCGGGACTAGCGGGAGCACAGATACGCAGTATTTT. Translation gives CASGTGTSGSTDTQYF.

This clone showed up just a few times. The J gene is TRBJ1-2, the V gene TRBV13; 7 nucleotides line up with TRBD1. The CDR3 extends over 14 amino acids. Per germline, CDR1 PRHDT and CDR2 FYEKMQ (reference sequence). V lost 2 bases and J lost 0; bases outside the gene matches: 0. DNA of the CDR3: TGTGCCAGCAGCTTAACAGGGGCTAACTATGGCTACACCTTC. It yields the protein CASSLTGANYGYTF.

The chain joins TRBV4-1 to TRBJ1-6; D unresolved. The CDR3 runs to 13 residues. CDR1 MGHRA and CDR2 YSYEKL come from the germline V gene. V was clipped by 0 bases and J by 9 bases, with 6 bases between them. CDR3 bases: TGCGCCAGCAGCCAAGATGAGACTTCACCCCTCCACTTT. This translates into CASSQDETSPLHF.

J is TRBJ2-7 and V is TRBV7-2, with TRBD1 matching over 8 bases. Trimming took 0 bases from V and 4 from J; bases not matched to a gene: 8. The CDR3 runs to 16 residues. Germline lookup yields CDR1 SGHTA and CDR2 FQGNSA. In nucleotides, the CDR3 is TGTGCCAGCAGCTTAGCGGTCGGGACAGGAGTTTACGAGCAGTACTTC. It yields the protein CASSLAVGTGVYEQYF.

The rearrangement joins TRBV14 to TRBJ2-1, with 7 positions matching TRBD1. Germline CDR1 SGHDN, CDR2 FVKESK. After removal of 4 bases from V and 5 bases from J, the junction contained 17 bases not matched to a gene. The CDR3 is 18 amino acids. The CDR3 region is CASSRSPQQGVGDNEQFF. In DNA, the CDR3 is TGTGCCAGCAGCCGCTCACCGCAGCAGGGGGTAGGGGACAATGAGCAGTTCTTC.

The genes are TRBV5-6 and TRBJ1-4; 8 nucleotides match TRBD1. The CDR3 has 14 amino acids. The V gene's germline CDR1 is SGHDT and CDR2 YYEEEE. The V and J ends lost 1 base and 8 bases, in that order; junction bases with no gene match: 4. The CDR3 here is CASSLWTGREKLFF. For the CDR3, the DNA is TGTGCCAGCAGCTTGTGGACAGGGCGCGAAAAACTGTTTTTT.

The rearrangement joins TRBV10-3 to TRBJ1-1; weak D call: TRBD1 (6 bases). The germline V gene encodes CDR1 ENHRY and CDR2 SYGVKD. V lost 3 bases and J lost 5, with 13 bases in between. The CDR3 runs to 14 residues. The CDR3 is CAISDGGAETEAFF. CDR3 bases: TGTGCCATCAGTGACGGGGGGGCCGAGACTGAAGCTTTCTTT.

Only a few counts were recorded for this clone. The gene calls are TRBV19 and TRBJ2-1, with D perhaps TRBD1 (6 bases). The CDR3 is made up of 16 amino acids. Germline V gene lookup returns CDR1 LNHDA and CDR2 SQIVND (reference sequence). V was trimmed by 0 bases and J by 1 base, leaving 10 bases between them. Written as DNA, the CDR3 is TGTGCCAGTAGTATAGAACAGGGAACATCCTACAATGAGCAGTTCTTC. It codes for CASSIEQGTSYNEQFF.

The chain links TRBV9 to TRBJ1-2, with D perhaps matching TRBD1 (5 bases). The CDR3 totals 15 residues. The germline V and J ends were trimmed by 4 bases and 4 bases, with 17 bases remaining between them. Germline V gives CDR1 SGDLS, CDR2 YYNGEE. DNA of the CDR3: TGTGCCAGCAGCCCTCATGTCATAGGGGTCTATGGCTACACCTTC. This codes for CASSPHVIGVYGYTF.